A single T cell receptor (beta chain) is shown here with its context. Some clones are missing from TCRdb's copy, which holds only in-frame ones; the method was immunoSEQ multiplex PCR. The table lists approximately 12,000 clones, around 96% of them singletons. These data come from a study of technical replicates of blood from a handful of donors. The CDR3 runs to 17 residues. V was clipped by 2 bases and J by 3 bases; unmatched bases: 9. Germline-derived CDR1 and CDR2 are LGHNA and YNFKEQ. The receptor was isolated from a human donor in good health. Specimen: PBMCs. This chain uses TRBV4-2 with TRBJ2-2; 7 bases fit TRBD2. The CDR3 spells CASSQIGAGDYTGELFF. The CDR3 region has the DNA TGTGCCAGCAGCCAAATTGGGGCGGGAGACTACACCGGGGAGCTGTTTTTT.